Below are 21 T cell receptor beta chains sequenced from a single sample in a study of T-cell reconstitution after alpha-beta-depleted transplantation in children. The authors prepared the TCRbeta library with unique molecular identifiers. TCRdb re-derived calls from the PCR reads in MiXCR, one entry per CDR3 protein. The sample comprises 500,000 to 650,000 distinct CDR3 sequences, approximately 13% of which are singletons, and 2% to 2.5% rests with the top ten. Sequenced here: PBMCs, mostly from graft donor cells, sampled 360 days after TCRalphabeta/CD19-depleted stem cell transplant. All receptors derive from a male patient between 10 and 17 years old who had a stem cell transplant for acute myeloid leukemia, so the T cells may come from the graft donor.

In its sample, this clonotype was seen a few times. The chain links TRBV4-2 to TRBJ2-7, with D perhaps TRBD1 or TRBD2 (5 bases each). CDR1 is LGHNA, CDR2 YNFKEQ, per germline. The CDR3 runs 16 residues. V was trimmed by 0 bases and J by 0 bases, leaving 12 bases between them. CDR3 sequence: CASSQEWDLSSYEQYF. The CDR3 nucleotides are TGTGCCAGCAGCCAAGAATGGGACCTCAGCTCCTACGAGCAGTACTTC.

This clonotype was observed at least ten times. V usage is TRBV4-2 and J usage is TRBJ2-1; 9 bases map to TRBD2. CDR1 LGHNA and CDR2 YNFKEQ come from the germline V gene. V lost 1 base and J lost 4; bases outside the gene matches: 8. The length of the CDR3 is 17 residues. The CDR3 sequence is CASSQVVAGGPYNEQFF. CDR3 sequence (DNA): TGTGCCAGCAGCCAAGTGGTGGCGGGAGGGCCTTACAATGAGCAGTTCTTC.

This clonotype has just a few counts. The chain has TRBV7-8 and TRBJ2-2; unclear D gene. Deletions cut 2 bases from V and 6 bases from J, with 7 bases between. Per germline, CDR1 SGHVS and CDR2 FQNEAQ. CDR3 length equals 13 residues. The CDR3 nucleotides are TGTGCCAGCAGCTTAATGGGGTCCGGGGAGCTGTTTTTT. This encodes CASSLMGSGELFF.

At least ten counts were recorded for this clonotype. The rearrangement joins TRBV6-6 to TRBJ1-4, with D unresolved. This CDR3 has 13 residues. Trimming took 2 bases from V and 4 from J, leaving 5 bases between them. The germline V gene encodes CDR1 MNHNY and CDR2 SVGAGI (reference sequence). The DNA of the CDR3 is TGTGCCAGCAGTTACAGGGATAATGAAAAACTGTTTTTT. This translates into CASSYRDNEKLFF.

This clonotype has a count of ten or more. The V gene is TRBV18, the J gene TRBJ2-5; D tentatively reads TRBD1 or TRBD2 (5 bases each). Per germline, CDR1 KGHSH and CDR2 LQKENI. With 8 bases removed from V and 4 bases from J, the gap between germline ends came to 14 bases. The CDR3 is 13 residues long. The CDR3 DNA follows: TGTGCCAGCAGTCCGGGGACGGGAGAGACCCAGTACTTC. It translates to CASSPGTGETQYF.

The genes are TRBV5-8 and TRBJ2-7; D is perhaps TRBD1 (5 bases). Germline V gene data show CDR1 as SGHTS and CDR2 as YDEGEE. This CDR3 region has 16 residues. The ends were cut back, 6 bases at V and 2 bases at J, with 21 bases in the middle. CDR3 sequence: CASTPEGALLAYEQYF. CDR3 nucleotide sequence: TGTGCCAGCACCCCGGAAGGGGCTCTTCTGGCCTACGAGCAGTACTTC.

The chain carries TRBV27 and TRBJ2-2; no definite D call. V was clipped by 3 bases and J by 7 bases, with 9 bases between them. Germline assignment: CDR1 MNHEY and CDR2 SMNVEV (reference sequence). CDR3 length: 13 residues. In nucleotides, the CDR3 is TGTGCCAGCAGTTTGGGAAGGAGCGGGGAGCTGTTTTTT. Translation: CASSLGRSGELFF.

The V and J genes are TRBV30 and TRBJ2-1; 8 nucleotides match TRBD2. The CDR3 loop spans 15 amino acids. Per germline, CDR1 GTSNPN and CDR2 SVGIG (reference sequence). After removal of 4 bases from V and 6 bases from J, the junction contained 11 bases not matched to a gene. The CDR3 region is CAWTCLAGGFNEQFF. In nucleotides, the CDR3 is TGTGCCTGGACCTGCCTGGCGGGAGGTTTCAATGAGCAGTTCTTC.

The V and J genes are TRBV5-1 and TRBJ2-2; 7 positions agree with TRBD2. Unmatched junction bases numbered 7, after V lost 0 bases and J lost 5 bases. The CDR3 extends over 16 amino acids. Germline lookup yields CDR1 SGHRS and CDR2 YFSETQ. As DNA, the CDR3 is TGCGCCAGCAGCTTGGCCAGCGGGACCAGGACCGGGGAGCTGTTTTTT. As protein: CASSLASGTRTGELFF.

The chain links TRBV12-3 or TRBV12-4 to TRBJ2-3; D is undetermined. The CDR3 consists of 19 residues. The CDR3 sequence is CTFSFSLRAGTKFKDTQYF. CDR3 nucleotide sequence: TGTACCTTCAGTTTCTCTCTCCGGGCCGGCACCAAATTCAAAGATACGCAGTATTTT.

The rearrangement links TRBV20-1 to TRBJ2-3; perhaps TRBD1 as D (6 bases). Per germline, CDR1 DFQATT and CDR2 SNEGSKA (reference sequence). Trimming pared 4 bases from V and 0 bases from J, leaving 14 bases between. The CDR3 contains 15 residues. CDR3 nucleotides: TGCAGTGCTATCCTACACCAGGGGAGCACAGATACGCAGTATTTT. This sequence encodes CSAILHQGSTDTQYF.

In this sample, this clonotype turned up once. The chain couples TRBV18 to TRBJ2-2; 8 bases match TRBD2. Germline assignment: CDR1 KGHSH and CDR2 LQKENI. V lost 4 bases, J lost 3 bases, and 13 bases stayed unmatched. This CDR3 region has 18 residues. The DNA of the CDR3 is TGTGCCAGCTCACGAAGGAGCGGGAGTACCGGTGACACCGGGGAGCTGTTTTTT. It yields the protein CASSRRSGSTGDTGELFF. The full variable domain, rest sourced from reference TRBV18 and TRBJ2-2, is NAGVMQNPRHLVRRRGQEARLRCSPMKGHSHVYWYRQLPEEGLKFMVYLQKENIIDESGMPKERFSAEFPKEGPSILRIQQVVRGDSAAYFCASSRRSGSTGDTGELFFGEGSRLTVL.

This sequence joins TRBV4-2 and TRBJ2-7; 8 nucleotides match TRBD2. V trimming: 6 bases; J trimming: 3 bases; junction bases outside the gene matches: 7. The length of the CDR3 is 14 residues. From germline, CDR1 is LGHNA and CDR2 YNFKEQ. The DNA of the CDR3 is TGTGCCAGCAGTGTGGGAGCGGGGGACTACGAGCAGTACTTC. It specifies CASSVGAGDYEQYF.

In its sample, this clonotype was seen many times. This chain links TRBV29-1 with TRBJ2-5; the D gene is possibly TRBD1 (7 bases). With 6 bases removed from V and 5 bases from J, the gap between germline ends came to 16 bases. CDR1 and CDR2 from the germline V gene are SQVTM and ANQGSEA. The CDR3 is made up of 13 amino acids. This chain's CDR3 is CSVAGSRGETQYF. The CDR3 DNA follows: TGCAGCGTAGCGGGTTCCAGGGGGGAGACCCAGTACTTC.

The gene calls are TRBV6-5 and TRBJ1-2; D call uncertain. Germline CDR1 MNHEY, CDR2 SVGAGI. The V end was cut by 0 bases, the J end by 4 bases, with 9 bases between. The CDR3 has 14 residues. The CDR3 region is CASSYSRGSYGYTF. CDR3 nucleotide sequence: TGTGCCAGCAGTTACTCGAGAGGGTCCTATGGCTACACCTTC.

This clonotype was counted between two and nine times. The chain joins TRBV30 to TRBJ2-7, with TRBD2 as a possible D gene (7 bases). The CDR3 extends over 18 amino acids. Trimming pared 4 bases from V and 2 bases from J, leaving 27 bases between. Germline V gene lookup returns CDR1 GTSNPN and CDR2 SVGIG (reference sequence). CDR3: CAWTIQHIGGGPTYEQYF. CDR3 DNA sequence: TGTGCCTGGACAATCCAACATATAGGGGGAGGGCCAACCTACGAGCAGTACTTC.

The chain couples TRBV20-1 to TRBJ2-1; no clear D. Germline-derived CDR1 and CDR2 are DFQATT and SNEGSKA (reference sequence). The germline V and J ends were trimmed by 2 bases and 3 bases, with 5 bases remaining between them. The CDR3 sequence is 12 residues long. The CDR3 DNA is TGCAGTGCTAGACGGATCTACAATGAGCAGTTCTTC. It specifies CSARRIYNEQFF.

The rearrangement links TRBV7-2 to TRBJ1-3; tentatively, D is TRBD1 (6 bases). Germline values: CDR1 SGHTA, CDR2 FQGNSA. V gave up 2 bases and J gave up 0 bases, with 11 bases separating them. This CDR3 comprises 16 residues. In DNA, the CDR3 is TGTGCCAGCAGCTTATTGCCCAGGGGCTCTGGAAACACCATATATTTT. Protein sequence: CASSLLPRGSGNTIYF.

This chain joins TRBV19 and TRBJ2-5; TRBD2 might be the D (5 bases). CDR3 length: 13 amino acids. Trimming stripped 7 bases from V and 1 base from J, with 10 bases between. The germline V gene encodes CDR1 LNHDA and CDR2 SQIVND (reference sequence). DNA of the CDR3: TGTGCCAGTAAAGCGGATCTCCAAGAGACCCAGTACTTC. Translation gives CASKADLQETQYF.

This clonotype came up many times. The CDR3 DNA reads TGTGCCAGCAGTTTCATAGCGGGAGGGCCGTTCTTAGCAGATACGCAGTATTTT. Its translation is CASSFIAGGPFLADTQYF. J is TRBJ2-3 and V is TRBV12-3 or TRBV12-4, with TRBD2 matching 11 bases. Losses at the gene ends were 3 bases for V and 4 bases for J; bases not matched to a gene: 12. This CDR3 spans 18 amino acids.

This clonotype has at least ten counts. The genes are TRBV28 and TRBJ2-3, with 12 bases matching TRBD2. V trimming: 10 bases; J trimming: 3 bases; junction bases outside the gene matches: 5. Germline V gene data show CDR1 as MDHEN and CDR2 as SYDVKM. This CDR3 region has 14 residues. Written as DNA, the CDR3 is TGTGCCACCGGACTAGCGGGAAGGACAGATACGCAGTATTTT. This translates into CATGLAGRTDTQYF.